This T cell receptor (beta chain) is from a study of CD8+ T cells in alopecia areata. Only one count was recorded for this clone. The CDR3 loop spans 14 amino acids. With 2 bases removed from V and 6 bases from J, the gap between germline ends came to 13 bases. Following extraction, RNA underwent reverse transcription to cDNA, which served as the sequencing template. The data were produced by immunoSEQ multiplex PCR, yet TCRdb's version contains in-frame clones alone and is incomplete. The table has under 250,000 clones, about three fifths seen once; the top ten hold less than 0.6%. The clonotype comes from a human donor with alopecia areata. The genes are TRBV23-1 and TRBJ1-2; D might be TRBD1 (6 bases). TRBV23-1 is identified as an open reading frame with a role that is uncertain. Specimen: CD4+ T cells sorted from blood, collected at week 0. Here the CDR3 reads CASSQKPGQHGYTF. The CDR3 DNA reads TGCGCCAGCAGTCAAAAGCCTGGACAGCATGGCTACACCTTC.